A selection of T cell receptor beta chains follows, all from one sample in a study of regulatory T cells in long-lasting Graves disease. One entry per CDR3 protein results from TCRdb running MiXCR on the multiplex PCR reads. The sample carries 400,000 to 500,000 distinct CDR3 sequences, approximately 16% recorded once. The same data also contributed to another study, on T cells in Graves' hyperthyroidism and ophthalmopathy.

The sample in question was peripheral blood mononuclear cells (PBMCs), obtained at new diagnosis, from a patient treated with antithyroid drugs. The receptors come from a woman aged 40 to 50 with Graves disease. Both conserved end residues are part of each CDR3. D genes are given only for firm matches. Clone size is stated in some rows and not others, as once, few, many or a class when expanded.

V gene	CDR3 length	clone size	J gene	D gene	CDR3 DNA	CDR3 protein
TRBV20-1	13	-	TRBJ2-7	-	TGCAGTGCTAGGGACGACTCATCTGACGAGCAGTACTTC	CSARDDSSDEQYF
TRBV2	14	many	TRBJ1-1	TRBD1	TGTGCCAGCAGTGTCAGGGGGGCGAACACTGAAGCTTTCTTT	CASSVRGANTEAFF
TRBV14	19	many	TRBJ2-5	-	TGTGCCAGCAGCCAAGACTCCCTCGTTCAATTGGGTCTCCAAGAGACCCAGTACTTC	CASSQDSLVQLGLQETQYF
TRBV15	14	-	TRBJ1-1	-	TGTGCCACCAGCAGAGATACGAGGGCCACTGAAGCTTTCTTT	CATSRDTRATEAFF
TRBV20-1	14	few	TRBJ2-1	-	TGCAGTGCTAGTGGGGCGGGGGCCCTAGGGGAGCAGTTCTTC	CSASGAGALGEQFF
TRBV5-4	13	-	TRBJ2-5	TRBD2	TGTGCCAGCAGAGTAGCGGGAGAAGAGACCCAGTACTTC	CASRVAGEETQYF
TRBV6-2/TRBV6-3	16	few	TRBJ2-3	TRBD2	TGTGCCAGCAGTTACTTTAGCGGGAAAGGGGTAGATACGCAGTATTTT	CASSYFSGKGVDTQYF
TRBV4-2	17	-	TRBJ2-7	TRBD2	TGTGCCAGCAGCCAAGAAACTAGCGGGAGGGCTATCGACGAGCAGTACTTC	CASSQETSGRAIDEQYF
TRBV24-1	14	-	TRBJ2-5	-	TGTGCCACCAGTGAGACAGAGTACCAAGAGACCCAGTACTTC	CATSETEYQETQYF
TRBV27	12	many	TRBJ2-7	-	TGTGCCAGCAGTACCGGCTCCTACGAGCAGTACTTC	CASSTGSYEQYF
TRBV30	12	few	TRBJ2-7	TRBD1	TGTGCTCTCGGACAGGGACCCTACGAGCAGTACTTC	CALGQGPYEQYF
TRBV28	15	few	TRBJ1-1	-	TGTGCCAGCAGTTTATCCGGGACATTGAACACTGAAGCTTTCTTT	CASSLSGTLNTEAFF
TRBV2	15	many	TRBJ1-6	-	TGTGCCAGCGCCTTAAGCGGTAGGGTGGGATCACCCCTCCACTTT	CASALSGRVGSPLHF
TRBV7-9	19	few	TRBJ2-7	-	TGTGCCAGCAGCTTCGCTCCAGGACAGACAGCCGGGACTTCCTACGAGCAGTACTTC	CASSFAPGQTAGTSYEQYF
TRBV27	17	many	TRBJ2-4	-	TGTGCCAGCAGTTCGGGGGGGCACAGGGGGCTTCTTTCCATTCAGTACTTC	CASSSGGHRGLLSIQYF
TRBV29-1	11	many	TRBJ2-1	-	TGCAGCGTTCCCTCCTACAATGAGCAGTTCTTC	CSVPSYNEQFF
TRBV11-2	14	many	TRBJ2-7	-	TGTGCCAGCAGCTTTGGGACACCGGCAGTGGAGCAGTACTTC	CASSFGTPAVEQYF
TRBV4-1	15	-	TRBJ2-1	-	TGCGCCAGCAGCCATCCTAGCGTCCGCAATTTTGAGCAGTTCTTC	CASSHPSVRNFEQFF
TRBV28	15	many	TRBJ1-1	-	TGTGCCAGCAACACCCGCGGCTACCAGAACACTGAAGCTTTCTTT	CASNTRGYQNTEAFF
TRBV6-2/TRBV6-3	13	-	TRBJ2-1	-	TGTGCCAGCAGGTCTGGGCCTTACAATGAGCAGTTCTTC	CASRSGPYNEQFF
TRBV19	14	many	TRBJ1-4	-	TGTGCCAGTACCCCGGGTTTGAGGGGTGAAAAACTGTTTTTT	CASTPGLRGEKLFF
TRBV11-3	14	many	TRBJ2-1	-	TGTGCCAGCCGGGAGAAAGGGTCCTACAATGAGCAGTTCTTC	CASREKGSYNEQFF
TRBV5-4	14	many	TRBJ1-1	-	TGTGCCAGCGGGGGGGGCAGAATGAACACTGAAGCTTTCTTT	CASGGGRMNTEAFF
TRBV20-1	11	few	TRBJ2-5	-	TGCAGTGCCGGACAGTTCGAGACCCAGTACTTC	CSAGQFETQYF
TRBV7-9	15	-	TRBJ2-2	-	TGTGCCAGCAGCCCTAGACTTGGGGAGGACGGGGAGCTGTTTTTT	CASSPRLGEDGELFF
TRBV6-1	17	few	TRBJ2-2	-	TGTGCCAGCAAAAACGCAGGGTGGATGAGCTACACCGGGGAGCTGTTTTTT	CASKNAGWMSYTGELFF